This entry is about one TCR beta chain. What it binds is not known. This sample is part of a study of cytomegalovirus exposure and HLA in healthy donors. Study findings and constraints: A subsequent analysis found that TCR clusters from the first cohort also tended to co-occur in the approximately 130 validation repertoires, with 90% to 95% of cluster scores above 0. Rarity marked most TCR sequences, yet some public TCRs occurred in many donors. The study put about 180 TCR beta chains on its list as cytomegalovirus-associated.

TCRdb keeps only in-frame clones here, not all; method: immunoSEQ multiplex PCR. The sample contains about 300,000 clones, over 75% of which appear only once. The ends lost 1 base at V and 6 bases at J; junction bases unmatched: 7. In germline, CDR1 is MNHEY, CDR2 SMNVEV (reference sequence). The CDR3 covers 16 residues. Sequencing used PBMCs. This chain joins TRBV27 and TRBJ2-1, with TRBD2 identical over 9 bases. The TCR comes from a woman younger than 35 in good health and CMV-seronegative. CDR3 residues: CASSLWGTSFGNEQFF. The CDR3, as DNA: TGTGCCAGCAGTTTATGGGGGACTAGCTTCGGCAATGAGCAGTTCTTC.